This T cell receptor (beta chain) came from a study of CD8 T cells in ankylosing spondylitis (TCRdb year 2017). About the study as a whole: The study set out to find disease-linked TCR variants by profiling T cell receptor beta repertoires in ankylosing spondylitis patients and healthy donors. Peripheral blood was sampled, and synovial fluid was also collected from ankylosing spondylitis patients. The full study cohort was made up of under 30 ankylosing spondylitis patients and over 90 healthy donors.

This clonotype was counted many times. What this receptor recognizes is not known. Base qualities are not at hand, and no much larger clone is one base apart. Taken from the germline V gene, the CDR1 and CDR2 loops are MDHEN and SYDVKM. Its CDR3 holds 15 amino acids, cysteine through phenylalanine. Only CDR3 DNA is held: 45 bases, read in frame from base 1. Relative to germline, V is 5 bases shorter and J is 7 bases shorter, with 15 bases between their ends. What the work shows at the level of the full study, not this receptor alone: The disease-linked clones were reported as significantly enriched in matched synovial fluid samples from ankylosing spondylitis patients. In peripheral blood, the disease-linked clones were found at relatively low frequencies and had a CD8+ phenotype. Some TCR beta motif variants had previously been reported in synovial fluid and blood of reactive arthritis patients, which suggested common disease-initiation mechanisms. Blood from ankylosing spondylitis patients appeared to be characterized by a TCR beta motif made up of several highly homologous amino acid variants.

Sequencing used an Illumina HiSeq 2500. Quantitative 5'-RACE with molecular barcodes was used to prepare TCR beta libraries. The authors' analysis ran thus. To identify disease-linked TCR variants, a new computational method was used, one built on a probabilistic model of VDJ rearrangement. TCRdb reprocessing: public reads trimmed at Q25 with fastp, clones called with MiXCR, in-frame beta chains kept. Every CDR3 protein is listed once, alongside the most common genes and DNA of its rows. TCRdb's processing, not the authors', yielded these V and J calls. The table for this sample lists under 250,000 distinct CDR3 sequences; about 7.3% of them were counted only once. The ten most abundant clones make up 13% to 15% of the sample.

This sequence was found in a male donor with ankylosing spondylitis. The material sequenced was blood, either unsorted or a sorted T cell fraction (not recorded which). The chain is made from TRBV28 and TRBJ1-6; no D gene is confidently identified. CDR3 protein: CASSHRLTRNSPLHF. The DNA sequence is given as TGTGCCAGCAGTCATCGACTCACCCGGAATTCACCCCTCCACTTT.